The T cell receptor beta chain under discussion was sequenced for a study of T cell clones after liver transplantation. This clone showed up just a few times. The antigen is undetermined. Only in-frame clones appear in the TCRdb table, and some are missing; sequencing was by immunoSEQ multiplex PCR. The data show under 6,000 clones, about a quarter seen once. Proliferating CFSE-low MLR cells were sequenced to define alloreactive TCRbeta sequences. The CDR3 has 15 residues. Looked up from germline, CDR1 is LNHDA and CDR2 is SQIVND (reference sequence). The V gene lost 3 bases and the J gene lost 6 bases, with 17 bases spanning the gap.

The sample consisted of CD4+ T cells from cultured PBMCs. The chain uses TRBV19 and TRBJ1-2, with D perhaps TRBD1 (6 bases). The TCR was taken from a human patient who received a liver transplant. Some T cells may originate from the graft donor. CDR3 amino acids: CASSIDRLVLNGYTF. The DNA of the CDR3 is TGTGCCAGTAGTATCGACAGGTTAGTATTGAATGGCTACACCTTC.